This TCR beta chain is from a study of blood T cell repertoires in COVID-19 (TCRdb year 2020). Background for the entire study: Samples from collaborators originated in the United States, Italy and Spain and spanned both the acute and convalescent phases of COVID-19. The material from the prospective study consisted of cDNA or gDNA derived from T cells, B-cell-depleted T cells, or PBMCs. Subjects who had been exposed to COVID-19, were actively infected with it, or had recovered from it provided the deeply sampled blood TCRbeta repertoires that made up the dataset. The repertoires were made available in a free public database intended to serve as a resource for research on the immune response to SARS-CoV-2. Samples were obtained from the ongoing ImmuneRACE study (first 160 participants) and from 950 to 1,500 subjects provided by 6 global collaborators. A de-identified subject ID, COVID-19 status, age in years and sex were almost always included in the sample metadata. Where available, HLA class I and class II types were obtained from metadata supplied by the sample provider rather than from assay-based typing. Paper-wide results and their limitations: Clinical and demographic metadata were provided uncurated, with the amount varying by source and participant.

Participants in the prospective study were enrolled through a virtual design, were aged roughly 18 to 90 years, and lived in approximately 25 United States geographic areas. Cohort assignment in the prospective study relied on participant-reported clinical history from a screening survey and a study questionnaire. Mobile phlebotomists in the prospective study collected whole blood, serum and a nasopharyngeal or oropharyngeal swab from every participant. Prospective study participants could optionally give additional blood draws and questionnaires over an approximately two-month period. Prospective study blood samples were shipped either frozen or at room temperature before DNA extraction. There are a few counts of this clone. Its antigen target is currently unknown. No clone much larger than this one lies a single base away; base qualities are absent. The CDR3 goes from the cysteine to the phenylalanine over 15 residues. Only the CDR3 part of the read is kept: 45 bases, read in frame from the first base. Via the germline V gene, CDR1 is KGHSH and CDR2 LQKENI. The junction shows trimming of 3 bases on V and 0 bases on J, plus 11 bases between the germline ends.

TCRbeta CDR3 regions were amplified from genomic DNA using the immunoSEQ Assay, a bias-controlled multiplex PCR. From the authors' description of their analysis: Nucleated cell counts per sample were estimated from amplification of reference gene primers within the assay. Sequence reads were collapsed and filtered to measure the absolute abundance of every unique TCRbeta CDR3 rearrangement. Productive Simpson clonality was computed per sample as the square root of Simpson's diversity index over productive rearrangements. The source is immuneACCESS, and TCRdb retained only in-frame sequences with V and J called. Part of the clones is not carried over; for the studies checked, unresolved V genes explain less than half of this, and the remainder is unexplained. V and J calls and clone size are given by that table; D and trimming were obtained from the DNA. Counted in this sample were over 250,000 clones; about 80% of them appeared once. The ten largest account for 3.5% to 5% of the sample.

Sequencing input: PBMCs or T cells enriched from blood (not recorded which). The chain is assembled from TRBV18 and TRBJ1-1; matching of 6 bases hints at TRBD1 as the D gene. This sequence originates from a man aged 25-45 years with acute COVID-19. The CDR3 region: CASSPSRTVNTEAFF. In nucleotides, the sequence is TGTGCCAGCTCACCCTCACGGACAGTGAACACTGAAGCTTTCTTT.